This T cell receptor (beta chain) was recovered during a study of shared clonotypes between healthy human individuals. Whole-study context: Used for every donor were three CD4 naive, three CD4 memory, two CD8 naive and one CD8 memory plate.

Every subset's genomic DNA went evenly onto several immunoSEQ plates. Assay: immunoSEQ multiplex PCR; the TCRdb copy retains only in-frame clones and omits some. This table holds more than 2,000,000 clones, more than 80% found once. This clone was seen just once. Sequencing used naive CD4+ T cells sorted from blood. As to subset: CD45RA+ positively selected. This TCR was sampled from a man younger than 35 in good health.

The CDR3 loop reads CASSLQGLLYGYTF. Here the CDR3 DNA reads TGTGCCAGCAGCTTACAGGGACTACTTTATGGCTACACCTTC. The V gene is TRBV5-6, the J gene TRBJ1-2, with a tentative D call TRBD1 (6 bases). The germline V and J ends were trimmed by 2 bases and 5 bases, with 13 bases remaining between them. The CDR3 runs to 14 residues. CDR1 and CDR2 from the germline V gene are SGHDT and YYEEEE.